The entry that follows covers one T cell receptor (beta chain) sequence. This entry belongs to a study of blood T cell repertoires in COVID-19. Study in general: Donors in the United States, Italy and Spain gave samples during acute or convalescent COVID-19. From T cells, B-cell-depleted T cells, or PBMCs came the material, which was cDNA or gDNA.

The germline V and J ends were trimmed by 0 bases and 9 bases, with 9 bases remaining between them. This CDR3 contains 14 residues. Germline V lookup: CDR1 LGHDT, CDR2 YNNKEL (reference sequence). Authors' data handling: Reference gene primer amplification in the assay estimated nucleated cell counts. The method was immunoSEQ multiplex PCR; TCRdb's version includes in-frame clones alone and lacks a portion of them. V and J calls and clone size are copied from that table; D and trimming were computed from the DNA. The sample contains about 220,000 clones, 75% to 85% of which appear only once. Sequencing input: peripheral blood. The receptor was derived from a woman in her seventies with acute or convalescent COVID-19. V and J are TRBV3-1 (or the pseudogene TRBV3-2) and TRBJ1-6; D perhaps matches TRBD1 (5 bases). CDR3 amino acids: CASSQDKGISPLHF. The CDR3 DNA reads TGTGCCAGCAGCCAAGATAAGGGGATTTCACCCCTCCACTTT.